Listed here are 26 T cell receptor beta chains from one sample, sequenced in a study of shared clonotypes between healthy human individuals. Generated by immunoSEQ multiplex PCR, the TCRdb table keeps only in-frame clones and is missing some. The sample lists about 1.1 million clones, around 77% seen once, with 0.89% in the top ten. The sample taken for sequencing was memory CD4+ T cells from PBMCs. Specified subset: CD45RA-negative fraction. These receptors were taken from a man between 18 and 35 years old in good health. Some clones in this sample may be carry-over from other donors' samples.

Concerning this clone itself: A far larger clone is just one base off, so this is likely a read error. Other DNA sequences in this specimen translate into the identical CDR3. The V gene is TRBV28, the J gene TRBJ1-2, with 12 bases lining up with TRBD1. Germline CDR1 and CDR2: MDHEN and SYDVKM. The CDR3 is made up of 14 amino acids. The junction had 12 bases not matched to a gene; V was cut back by 8 bases and J by 11 bases. CDR3 residues: CASYGTGGGRGYTF. CDR3 coding DNA: TGTGCCAGCTACGGGACAGGGGGCGGTAGGGGTTACACCTTC.

The chain couples TRBV7-3 to TRBJ2-1; 8 bases match TRBD2. The V and J ends lost 5 bases and 9 bases, in that order; junction bases with no gene match: 15. Germline lookup yields CDR1 SGHTA and CDR2 FQGTGA. This CDR3 has 16 amino acids. The CDR3, as DNA: TGTGCCAGCAGCCCCCGGGGGATAGCGGGACCAACTGAGCAGTTCTTC. Protein: CASSPRGIAGPTEQFF.

On this clone: This specimen includes other DNA sequences encoding the same CDR3. V and J are TRBV4-1 and TRBJ2-1, with 11 bases lining up with TRBD2. CDR3 length: 16 residues. The trim removed 3 bases at V and 7 bases at J, leaving 8 bases unmatched. Looked up from germline, CDR1 is MGHRA and CDR2 is YSYEKL. This CDR3 is CASSQALAGGFNEQFF. The CDR3 coding sequence is TGCGCCAGCAGCCAGGCCCTAGCGGGAGGTTTTAATGAGCAGTTCTTC.

The V call is TRBV6-1, the J call TRBJ1-5; no clear D gene. V lost 4 bases and J 6 bases, leaving 7 bases between the germline ends. This CDR3 comprises 12 residues. Germline V CDR1 and CDR2: MNHNS, SASEGT. The CDR3 bases are TGTGCCAGCAGTGGCCCGGTTCAGCCCCAGCATTTT. It translates to CASSGPVQPQHF.

This chain connects TRBV9 to TRBJ2-7; unclear D gene. Looked up from germline, CDR1 is SGDLS and CDR2 is YYNGEE. There are 16 residues in the CDR3. The ends were cut back, 0 bases at V and 6 bases at J, with 19 bases in the middle. The CDR3 bases are TGTGCCAGCAGCGTAGAGGCCACCCTCCAAATCCGCGAGCAGTACTTC. Residues: CASSVEATLQIREQYF. The complete variable domain, with remaining parts taken from reference TRBV9 and TRBJ2-7, reads DSGVTQTPKHLITATGQRVTLRCSPRSGDLSVYWYQQSLDQGLQFLIQYYNGEERAKGNILERFSAQQFPDLHSELNLSSLELGDSALYFCASSVEATLQIREQYFGPGTRLTVT.

The gene calls are TRBV7-9 and TRBJ1-4; D ambiguous. The CDR3 is 13 residues long. The germline CDR1 and CDR2 sequences are SEHNR and FQNEAQ (reference sequence). Trimming pared 2 bases from V and 2 bases from J, leaving 3 bases between. In DNA form, the CDR3 reads TGTGCCAGCAGCTTATCCACTAATGAAAAACTGTTTTTT. This translates into CASSLSTNEKLFF.

The chain uses TRBV5-1 and TRBJ2-7; 9 positions match TRBD2. J gave up 7 bases and V 2 bases, and 13 bases lay outside the gene matches. Germline-derived CDR1 and CDR2 are SGHRS and YFSETQ. The CDR3 loop spans 16 amino acids. CDR3 nucleotides: TGCGCCAGCAGCTTAGGACTAGCGATTCCACTTAGGGAGCAGTACTTC. Translated, it gives CASSLGLAIPLREQYF. Complete variable domain (other parts from reference TRBV5-1 and TRBJ2-7): KAGVTQTPRYLIKTRGQQVTLSCSPISGHRSVSWYQQTPGQGLQFLFEYFSETQRNKGNFPGRFSGRQFSNSRSEMNVSTLELGDSALYLCASSLGLAIPLREQYFGPGTRLTVT.

V usage is TRBV29-1 and J usage is TRBJ1-2, with a weak D call TRBD1 (5 bases). V dropped 5 bases and J dropped 9 bases, with 13 bases sitting between them. This CDR3 contains 11 residues. CDR1 and CDR2 from the germline V gene are SQVTM and ANQGSEA. CDR3 amino acids: CSVWDVGSYTF. The CDR3 nucleotides are TGCAGCGTTTGGGACGTCGGGAGCTACACCTTC. Using reference TRBV29-1 and TRBJ1-2 for the parts outside the CDR3, the full variable domain is SAVISQKPSRDICQRGTSLTIQCQVDSQVTMMFWYRQQPGQSLTLIATANQGSEATYESGFVIDKFPISRPNLTFSTLTVSNMSPEDSSIYLCSVWDVGSYTFGSGTRLTVV.

This chain uses TRBV28 with TRBJ2-7; D tentatively reads TRBD1 or TRBD2 (5 bases each). V shed 8 bases and J shed 2 bases, with 7 bases lying between them. Per the germline V gene, CDR1 is MDHEN and CDR2 is SYDVKM. This CDR3 region has 11 residues. CDR3 DNA sequence: TGTGCCAGCCGGGACCCCTACGAGCAGTACTTC. It codes for CASRDPYEQYF.

The J gene is TRBJ2-7, the V gene TRBV5-1, with D perhaps matching TRBD2 (6 bases). Per germline, CDR1 SGHRS and CDR2 YFSETQ. CDR3 length equals 18 residues. V was cut by 2 bases and J by 2 bases, with 23 bases left in between. For the CDR3, the DNA is TGCGCCAGCAGCTTCGGGACGGGAACCGGGACTTCCCCCTACGAGCAGTACTTC. Its protein is CASSFGTGTGTSPYEQYF. Using reference TRBV5-1 and TRBJ2-7 for the parts outside the CDR3, the full variable domain is KAGVTQTPRYLIKTRGQQVTLSCSPISGHRSVSWYQQTPGQGLQFLFEYFSETQRNKGNFPGRFSGRQFSNSRSEMNVSTLELGDSALYLCASSFGTGTGTSPYEQYFGPGTRLTVT.

The V call is TRBV5-1, the J call TRBJ1-4; D gene uncertain. Trimming shortened V by 0 bases and J by 4 bases, and 7 bases separated the two germline ends. The germline CDR1 and CDR2 sequences are SGHRS and YFSETQ. CDR3 length: 14 amino acids. CDR3 sequence reads: CASSLEGYNEKLFF. The CDR3, as DNA: TGCGCCAGCAGCTTGGAGGGTTATAATGAAAAACTGTTTTTT.

The chain has TRBV5-6 and TRBJ2-6; D could derive from TRBD1 or TRBD2 (5 bases each). The length of the CDR3 is 17 residues. The V gene lost 0 bases and the J gene lost 0 bases, with 10 bases spanning the gap. Per the germline V gene, CDR1 is SGHDT and CDR2 is YYEEEE. This chain's CDR3 is CASSLVGGYSGANVLTF. CDR3 sequence (DNA): TGTGCCAGCAGCTTGGTTGGGGGTTACTCTGGGGCCAACGTCCTGACTTTC. Filled out from reference TRBV5-6 and TRBJ2-6, the complete variable domain reads DAGVTQSPTHLIKTRGQQVTLRCSPKSGHDTVSWYQQALGQGPQFIFQYYEEEERQRGNFPDRFSGHQFPNYSSELNVNALLLGDSALYLCASSLVGGYSGANVLTFGAGSRLTVL.

Details on this clone: Additional DNA sequences in this sample encode the identical CDR3. The chain is built from TRBV15 and TRBJ1-5; D is unclear. CDR1 is LNHNV and CDR2 is YYDKDF in the germline V gene (reference sequence). The CDR3 runs 13 residues. The V end lost 0 bases, the J end lost 5 bases, and 5 bases lay between the germline ends. CDR3: CATSRDVDQPQHF. The CDR3 DNA reads TGTGCCACCAGCAGAGATGTTGATCAGCCCCAGCATTTT.

This chain joins TRBV2 and TRBJ1-1; D is unclear. The CDR3 has 13 amino acids. CDR1 SNHLY and CDR2 FYNNEI come from the germline V gene. V was clipped by 8 bases and J by 2 bases, with 12 bases between them. CDR3 region: CASSAETNTEAFF. For the CDR3, the DNA is TGTGCCAGCTCGGCAGAAACTAACACTGAAGCTTTCTTT.

This clone appeared a single time. This CDR3 is CASSSGTGIGDTQYF. In DNA form, the CDR3 reads TGCGCCAGCTCCTCCGGGACAGGGATCGGAGATACGCAGTATTTT. The chain links TRBV5-1 to TRBJ2-3; 9 nucleotides line up with TRBD1. Germline CDR1 reads SGHRS; CDR2 reads YFSETQ. The V gene end was trimmed by 7 bases and the J gene end by 5 bases; junction bases not matched to a gene: 11. The CDR3 has 15 amino acids.

The chain's CDR3 is CASSWGPDTQYF. The CDR3 DNA sequence: TGCGCCAGCAGCTGGGGCCCAGATACGCAGTATTTT. The chain has TRBV5-1 and TRBJ2-3; perhaps TRBD1 as D (5 bases). The CDR3 runs to 12 residues. The germline CDR1 and CDR2 sequences are SGHRS and YFSETQ. Trimming removed 3 bases at V and 4 bases at J, with 6 bases between.

The rearrangement uses TRBV28 and TRBJ1-1; perhaps TRBD1 as D (6 bases). V was pared by 5 bases and J by 2 bases, with 15 bases between. The CDR3 runs to 15 residues. The germline V gene has CDR1 MDHEN and CDR2 SYDVKM. In DNA form, the CDR3 reads TGTGCCAGCAGTCCCCTCAGGGGCACCAACACTGAAGCTTTCTTT. This sequence encodes CASSPLRGTNTEAFF.

The CDR3 reads CAIRTSATDTQYF. CDR3 in DNA: TGTGCCATCAGGACTAGCGCTACAGATACGCAGTATTTT. The chain uses TRBV6-6 and TRBJ2-3; 9 positions agree with TRBD2. The CDR3 is made up of 13 amino acids. Germline lookup yields CDR1 MNHNY and CDR2 SVGAGI (reference sequence). V lost 10 bases and J lost 3; bases outside the gene matches: 5.

The J gene is TRBJ2-4, the V gene TRBV7-2; 11 bases are a match to TRBD2. The CDR3 sequence is 15 residues long. The germline V gene encodes CDR1 SGHTA and CDR2 FQGNSA. V trimming: 3 bases; J trimming: 12 bases; junction bases outside the gene matches: 10. CDR3 DNA: TGTGCCAGCAGCTTGCGACTAGCGGGGAAGGAGGGTCAGTACTTC. Translating it yields CASSLRLAGKEGQYF.

The chain is built from TRBV7-3 and TRBJ1-4, with 8 bases lining up with TRBD1. Germline V gives CDR1 SGHTA, CDR2 FQGTGA. The CDR3 totals 15 residues. The J segment lost 7 bases and the V segment lost 2 bases, leaving 6 bases of the junction unmatched. CDR3 sequence: CASSLPGGRSEKLFF. CDR3 bases: TGTGCCAGCAGCTTACCAGGGGGCCGGAGTGAAAAACTGTTTTTT.

The chain joins TRBV5-4 to TRBJ2-7; D tentatively reads TRBD1 or TRBD2 (5 bases each). Germline assignment: CDR1 SGHNT and CDR2 YYREEE (reference sequence). The CDR3 runs to 15 residues. Trimming cost V 5 bases and J 0 bases, with 15 bases left between them. CDR3 region: CASSYTRGSSYEQYF. The CDR3 DNA reads TGTGCCAGCAGTTATACCCGGGGCAGCTCCTACGAGCAGTACTTC.

This clone was seen only a few times. V usage is TRBV6-5 and J usage is TRBJ2-7, with D perhaps TRBD2 (6 bases). The CDR3 has 13 residues. Germline values: CDR1 MNHEY, CDR2 SVGAGI. V was clipped by 5 bases and J by 3 bases, with 11 bases between them. The CDR3 bases are TGTGCCAGCAGTCTTGGGAGGAGCTACGAGCAGTACTTC. Translating gives CASSLGRSYEQYF.

This chain connects TRBV2 to TRBJ2-1; possible D gene TRBD2, 5 bases. CDR3 size: 14 residues. Deletions cut 4 bases from V and 2 bases from J, with 9 bases between. The germline V gene encodes CDR1 SNHLY and CDR2 FYNNEI. CDR3 nucleotides: TGTGCCAGCAGTGGGGATAGCGCCTACAATGAGCAGTTCTTC. Protein sequence: CASSGDSAYNEQFF.

As to this clone: Other DNA sequences of this sample code for an identical CDR3. The V gene is TRBV7-3, the J gene TRBJ2-2; D gene uncertain. This CDR3 has 15 residues. In germline, CDR1 is SGHTA, CDR2 FQGTGA. Trimming cost V 2 bases and J 0 bases, with 7 bases left between them. The CDR3 DNA reads as TGTGCCAGCAGCTTAGTGCCAGCGAACACCGGGGAGCTGTTTTTT. Encoded protein: CASSLVPANTGELFF.

The chain combines TRBV28 with TRBJ1-1, with D perhaps matching TRBD1 (5 bases). The V end lost 2 bases, the J end lost 12 bases, and 10 bases lay between the germline ends. The CDR3 loop spans 11 amino acids. Germline assignment: CDR1 MDHEN and CDR2 SYDVKM. The DNA of the CDR3 is TGTGCCAGCAGTTTAGGGGGGAGCTCTTTCTTT. Translation: CASSLGGSSFF. The full variable domain, rest sourced from reference TRBV28 and TRBJ1-1, is DVKVTQSSRYLVKRTGEKVFLECVQDMDHENMFWYRQDPGLGLRLIYFSYDVKMKEKGDIPEGYSVSREKKERFSLILESASTNQTSMYLCASSLGGSSFFGQGTRLTVV.

This clone was seen many times. V is TRBV7-9 and J is TRBJ2-1; no firm D call. The CDR3 has 12 amino acids. In germline, CDR1 is SEHNR, CDR2 FQNEAQ (reference sequence). V dropped 3 bases and J dropped 7 bases, with 7 bases sitting between them. In DNA, the CDR3 is TGTGCCAGCAGCTTCTCTTGGAATGAGCAGTTCTTC. Translation gives CASSFSWNEQFF. Full variable domain (remainder filled in from reference TRBV7-9 and TRBJ2-1): DTGVSQNPRHKITKRGQNVTFRCDPISEHNRLYWYRQTLGQGPEFLTYFQNEAQLEKSRLLSDRFSAERPKGSFSTLEIQRTEQGDSAMYLCASSFSWNEQFFGPGTRLTVL.